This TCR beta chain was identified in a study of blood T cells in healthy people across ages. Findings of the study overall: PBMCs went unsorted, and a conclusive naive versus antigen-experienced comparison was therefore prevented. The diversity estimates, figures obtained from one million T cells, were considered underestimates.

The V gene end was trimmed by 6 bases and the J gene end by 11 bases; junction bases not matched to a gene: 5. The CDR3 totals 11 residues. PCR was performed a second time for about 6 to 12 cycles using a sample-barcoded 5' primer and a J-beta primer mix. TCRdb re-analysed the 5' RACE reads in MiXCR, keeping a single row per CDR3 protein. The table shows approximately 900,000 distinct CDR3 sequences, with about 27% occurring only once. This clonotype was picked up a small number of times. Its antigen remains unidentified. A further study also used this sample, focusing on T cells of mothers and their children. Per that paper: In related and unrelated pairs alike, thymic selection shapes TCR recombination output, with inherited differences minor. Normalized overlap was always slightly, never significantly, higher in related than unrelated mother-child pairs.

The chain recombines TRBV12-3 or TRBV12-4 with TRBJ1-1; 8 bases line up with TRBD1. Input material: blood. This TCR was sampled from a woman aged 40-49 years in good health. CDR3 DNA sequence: TGTGCCAGCAGCTCGACAGGGGTGGCTTTCTTT. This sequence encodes CASSSTGVAFF.